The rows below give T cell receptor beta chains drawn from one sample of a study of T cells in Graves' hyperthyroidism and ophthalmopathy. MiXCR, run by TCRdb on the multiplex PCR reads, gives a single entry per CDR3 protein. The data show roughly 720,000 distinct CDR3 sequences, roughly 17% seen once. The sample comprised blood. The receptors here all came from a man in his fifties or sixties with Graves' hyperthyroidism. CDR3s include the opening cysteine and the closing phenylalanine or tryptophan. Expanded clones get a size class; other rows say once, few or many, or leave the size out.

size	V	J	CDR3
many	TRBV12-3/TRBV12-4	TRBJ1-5	CASSFRDSRPQHF
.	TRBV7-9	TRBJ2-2	CASSSRDRGKGTGELFF
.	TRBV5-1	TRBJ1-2	CASSLETVGYGYTF
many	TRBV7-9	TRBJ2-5	CASSLPEGGLAVQETQYF
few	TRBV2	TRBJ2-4	CAMRAAENIQYF
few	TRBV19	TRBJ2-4	CASSIIIGAKNIQYF
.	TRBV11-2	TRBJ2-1	CASSLNPGTGGTHEQFF
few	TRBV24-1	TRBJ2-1	CATSDPAGTGSYNEQFF
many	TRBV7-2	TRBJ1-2	CASSPGPTGSGYTF
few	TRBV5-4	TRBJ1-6	CASSLAGTRDRGSPLHF
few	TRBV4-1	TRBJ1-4	CASSQDGDRGTPTNEKLFF
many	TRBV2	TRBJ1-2	CASSEPQGVGGYTF
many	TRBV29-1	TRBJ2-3	CSVESTDTQYF
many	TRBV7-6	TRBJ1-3	CASSSGQVNSGNTIYF
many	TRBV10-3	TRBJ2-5	CAIRGTGEETQYF
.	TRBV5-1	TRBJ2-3	CASSFEITDTQYF
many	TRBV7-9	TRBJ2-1	CASSFLADWGEQFF
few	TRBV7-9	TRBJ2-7	CASSFLGQPTGEQYF
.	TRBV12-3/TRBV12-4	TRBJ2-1	CASSFGVRVNEQFF
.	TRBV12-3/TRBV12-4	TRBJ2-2	CASSSRDMGTGELFF
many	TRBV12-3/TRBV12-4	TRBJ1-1	CANSSKTGENTEAFF
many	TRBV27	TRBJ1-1	CASSLRVPTEAFF
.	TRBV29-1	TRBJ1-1	CSVELLRTDTEAFF
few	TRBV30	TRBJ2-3	CAWNPGTSSTDTQYF
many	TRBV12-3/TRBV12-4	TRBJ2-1	CASSSVREQFF
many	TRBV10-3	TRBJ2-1	CAISDLAGSSYNEQFF
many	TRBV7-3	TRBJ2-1	CASSLTNPSGGNNEQFF
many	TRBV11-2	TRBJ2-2	CASSSDRANTGELFF
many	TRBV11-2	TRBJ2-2	CASSFVNTGELFF
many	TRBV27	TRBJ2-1	CASSLIGAHLDNEQFF
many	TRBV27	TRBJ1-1	CASSLRGPSTEAFF
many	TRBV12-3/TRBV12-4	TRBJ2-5	CASSKELGLAGAFQETQYF
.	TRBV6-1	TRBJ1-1	CASNKDRSNTEAFF
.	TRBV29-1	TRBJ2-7	CSVARLDYGEQYF
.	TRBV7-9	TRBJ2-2	CASSFLRGTGELFF